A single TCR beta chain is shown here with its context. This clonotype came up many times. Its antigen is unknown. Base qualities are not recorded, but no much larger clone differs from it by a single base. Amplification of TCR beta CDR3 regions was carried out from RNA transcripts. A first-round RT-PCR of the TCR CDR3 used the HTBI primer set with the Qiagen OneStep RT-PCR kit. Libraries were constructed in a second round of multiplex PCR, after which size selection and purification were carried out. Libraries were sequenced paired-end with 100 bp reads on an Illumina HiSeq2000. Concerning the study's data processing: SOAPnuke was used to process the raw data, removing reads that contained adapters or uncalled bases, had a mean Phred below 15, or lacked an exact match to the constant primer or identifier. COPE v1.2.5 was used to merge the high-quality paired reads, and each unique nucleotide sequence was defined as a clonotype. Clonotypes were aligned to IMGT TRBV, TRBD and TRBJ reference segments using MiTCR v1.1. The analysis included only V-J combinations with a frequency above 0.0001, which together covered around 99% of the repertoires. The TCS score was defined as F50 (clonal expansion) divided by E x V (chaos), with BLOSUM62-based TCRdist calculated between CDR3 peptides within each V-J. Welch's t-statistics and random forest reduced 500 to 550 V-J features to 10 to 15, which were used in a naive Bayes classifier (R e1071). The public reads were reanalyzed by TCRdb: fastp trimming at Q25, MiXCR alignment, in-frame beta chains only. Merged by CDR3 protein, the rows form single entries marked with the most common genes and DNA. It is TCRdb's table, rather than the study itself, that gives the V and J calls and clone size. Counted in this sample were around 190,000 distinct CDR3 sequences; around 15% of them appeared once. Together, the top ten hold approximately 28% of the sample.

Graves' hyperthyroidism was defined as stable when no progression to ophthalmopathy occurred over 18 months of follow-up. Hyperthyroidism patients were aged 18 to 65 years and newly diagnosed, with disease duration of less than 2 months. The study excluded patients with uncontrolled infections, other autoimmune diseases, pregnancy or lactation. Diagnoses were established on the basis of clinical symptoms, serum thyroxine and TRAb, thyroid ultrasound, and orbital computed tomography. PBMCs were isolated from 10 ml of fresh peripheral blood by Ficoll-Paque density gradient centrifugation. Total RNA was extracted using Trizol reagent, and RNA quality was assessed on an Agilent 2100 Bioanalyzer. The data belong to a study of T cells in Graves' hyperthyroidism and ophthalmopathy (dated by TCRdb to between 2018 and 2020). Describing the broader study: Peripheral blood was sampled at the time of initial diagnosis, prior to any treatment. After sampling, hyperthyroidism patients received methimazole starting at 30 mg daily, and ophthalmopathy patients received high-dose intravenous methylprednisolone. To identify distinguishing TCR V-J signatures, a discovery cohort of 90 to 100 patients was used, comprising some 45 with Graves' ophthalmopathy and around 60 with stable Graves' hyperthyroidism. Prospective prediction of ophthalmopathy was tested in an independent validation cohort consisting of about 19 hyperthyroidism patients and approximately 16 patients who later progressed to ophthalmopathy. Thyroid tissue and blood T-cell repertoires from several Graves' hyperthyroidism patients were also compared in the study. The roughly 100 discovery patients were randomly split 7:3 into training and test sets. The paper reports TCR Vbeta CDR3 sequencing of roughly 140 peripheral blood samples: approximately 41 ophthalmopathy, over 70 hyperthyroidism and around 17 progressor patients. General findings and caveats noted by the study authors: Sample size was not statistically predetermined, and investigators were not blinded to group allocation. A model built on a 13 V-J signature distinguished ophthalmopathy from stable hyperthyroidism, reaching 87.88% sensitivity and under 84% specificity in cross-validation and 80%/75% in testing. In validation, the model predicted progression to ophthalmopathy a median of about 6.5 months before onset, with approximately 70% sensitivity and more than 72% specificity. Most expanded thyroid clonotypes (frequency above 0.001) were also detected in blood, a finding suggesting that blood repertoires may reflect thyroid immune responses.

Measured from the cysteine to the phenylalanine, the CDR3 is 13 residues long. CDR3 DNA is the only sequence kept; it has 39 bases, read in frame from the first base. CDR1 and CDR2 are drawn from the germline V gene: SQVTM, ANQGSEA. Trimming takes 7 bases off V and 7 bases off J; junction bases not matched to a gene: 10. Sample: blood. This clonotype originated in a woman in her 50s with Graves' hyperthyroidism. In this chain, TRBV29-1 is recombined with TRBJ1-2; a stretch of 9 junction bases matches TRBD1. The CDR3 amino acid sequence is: CSARGDRAAGYTF. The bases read TGCAGCGCCCGGGGGGACAGGGCGGCTGGCTACACCTTC.